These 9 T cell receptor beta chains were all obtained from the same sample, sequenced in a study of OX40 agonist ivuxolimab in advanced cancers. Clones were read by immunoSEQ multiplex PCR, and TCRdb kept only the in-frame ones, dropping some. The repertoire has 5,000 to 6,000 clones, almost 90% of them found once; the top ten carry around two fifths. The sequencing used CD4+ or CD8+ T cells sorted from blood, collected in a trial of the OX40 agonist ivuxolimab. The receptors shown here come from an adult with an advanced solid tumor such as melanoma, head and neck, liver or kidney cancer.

CDR3 amino acids: CASSFGVSYEQYF. DNA of the CDR3: TGTGCCAGCAGTTTTGGGGTATCCTACGAGCAGTACTTC. The chain has TRBV27 and TRBJ2-7; D is uncertain. Germline V CDR1 and CDR2: MNHEY, SMNVEV (reference sequence). With 3 bases removed from V and 1 base from J, the gap between germline ends came to 7 bases. The CDR3 runs to 13 residues.

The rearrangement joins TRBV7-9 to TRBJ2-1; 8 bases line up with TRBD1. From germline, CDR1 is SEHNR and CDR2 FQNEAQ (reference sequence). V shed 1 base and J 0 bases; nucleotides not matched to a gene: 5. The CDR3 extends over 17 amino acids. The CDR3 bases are TGTGCCAGCAGCTTAGAGGAAACAGGGGGCTCCTACAATGAGCAGTTCTTC. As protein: CASSLEETGGSYNEQFF.

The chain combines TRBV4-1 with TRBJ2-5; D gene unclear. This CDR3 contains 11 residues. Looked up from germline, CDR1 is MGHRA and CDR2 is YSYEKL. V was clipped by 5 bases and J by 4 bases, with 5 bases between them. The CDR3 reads CASSKGETQYF. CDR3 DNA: TGCGCCAGCAGCAAAGGAGAGACCCAGTACTTC.

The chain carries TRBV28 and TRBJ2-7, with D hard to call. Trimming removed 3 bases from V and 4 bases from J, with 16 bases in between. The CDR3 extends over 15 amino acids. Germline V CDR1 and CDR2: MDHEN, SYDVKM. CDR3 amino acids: CASSLVSDLSYEQYF. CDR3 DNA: TGTGCCAGCAGTTTGGTCTCAGACCTTTCTTACGAGCAGTACTTC.

In DNA form, the CDR3 reads TGTGCCAGCAGCCTCACTTGGACGGAGAACACCGGGGAGCTGTTTTTT. It specifies CASSLTWTENTGELFF. J is TRBJ2-2 and V is TRBV7-9; D remains ambiguous. V was clipped by 5 bases and J by 1 base, with 14 bases between them. CDR1 SEHNR and CDR2 FQNEAQ come from the germline V gene (reference sequence). This CDR3 has 16 residues.

The CDR3 spells CASSQDDGMNTEAFF. CDR3 in DNA: TGCGCCAGCAGCCAAGATGACGGGATGAACACTGAAGCTTTCTTT. The rearrangement uses TRBV4-1 and TRBJ1-1, with D uncertain. The length of the CDR3 is 15 residues. Germline CDR1 MGHRA, CDR2 YSYEKL. V shed 0 bases and J shed 0 bases, with 8 bases lying between them.

Here the CDR3 reads CASSSPGLHYNEQFF. DNA of the CDR3: TGTGCCAGCAGCTCGCCGGGACTACATTACAATGAGCAGTTCTTC. V and J are TRBV7-8 and TRBJ2-1, with 7 bases aligning to TRBD2. The CDR3 consists of 15 residues. Germline CDR1 reads SGHVS; CDR2 reads FQNEAQ. V trimming: 4 bases; J trimming: 4 bases; junction bases outside the gene matches: 7. The full variable domain, completed using reference TRBV7-8 and TRBJ2-1, is GAGVSQSPRYKVAKRGQDVALRCDPISGHVSLFWYQQALGQGPEFLTYFQNEAQLDKSGLPSDRFFAERPEGSVSTLKIQRTQQEDSAVYLCASSSPGLHYNEQFFGPGTRLTVL.

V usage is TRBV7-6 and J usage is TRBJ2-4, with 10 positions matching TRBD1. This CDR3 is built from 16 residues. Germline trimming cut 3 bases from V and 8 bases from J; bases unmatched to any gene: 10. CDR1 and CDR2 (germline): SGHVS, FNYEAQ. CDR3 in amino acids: CASSFPEGTGEDIQYF. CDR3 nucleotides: TGTGCCAGCAGCTTTCCCGAAGGGACAGGGGAGGACATTCAGTACTTC.

The DNA for the CDR3 is TGTGCCACGGCGGGGACGGTCGTCTATGGCTACACCTTC. It is translated as CATAGTVVYGYTF. V gene TRBV19 combines with J gene TRBJ1-2; TRBD1 might be the D (5 bases). Germline V gives CDR1 LNHDA, CDR2 SQIVND (reference sequence). Trimming cost V 10 bases and J 4 bases, with 16 bases left between them. The CDR3 spans 13 residues. The complete variable domain, with remaining parts taken from reference TRBV19 and TRBJ1-2, reads DGGITQSPKYLFRKEGQNVTLSCEQNLNHDAMYWYRQDPGQGLRLIYYSQIVNDFQKGDIAEGYSVSREKKESFPLTVTSAQKNPTAFYLCATAGTVVYGYTFGSGTRLTVV.